These T cell receptor beta chains were read from a single sample in a study of cytomegalovirus exposure and HLA in healthy donors. Sequenced by immunoSEQ multiplex PCR; TCRdb stores in-frame clones only, minus some. The table has over 100,000 clones, 80% to 85% seen once; the top ten hold 22%. What was sequenced was PBMCs. These receptor sequences come from a young man in good health and CMV-seropositive. Both conserved end residues are part of each CDR3. A D gene is named only where the DNA matches it firmly. Only part of the rows carry a size: once, few, many, or a class if the clone is expanded.

TRBV29-1,.,.,TRBJ1-2,TGCAGCGTCGAGAAGCTAGTCTCCTATGGGGGCTACACCTTC,CSVEKLVSYGGYTF
TRBV9,.,TRBD2,TRBJ2-1,TGTGCCAGCAGCGTTTATAGCGGGGGGCCCTACAACAATGAGCAGTTCTTC,CASSVYSGGPYNNEQFF
TRBV30,.,.,TRBJ1-1,TGTGCCTGGAGTGTACGGGGGGCGGAAGCTTTCTTT,CAWSVRGAEAFF
TRBV4-2,.,TRBD2,TRBJ2-7,TGTGCCAGCAGCCAAGATCTAAGCGGGGGGGATGGGGAGCAGTACTTC,CASSQDLSGGDGEQYF
TRBV13,.,.,TRBJ1-3,TGTGCCAGCAGCTTAGGCCGGTTCGGAAACACCATATATTTT,CASSLGRFGNTIYF
TRBV5-1,.,.,TRBJ1-1,TGCGCCAGCAGCTTGGCCGTACAGGGGAACACTGAAGCTTTCTTT,CASSLAVQGNTEAFF
TRBV9,.,TRBD1,TRBJ1-2,TGTGCCAGCAGCGTCGGGGCGGGACAGGGGCCCTATGGCTACACCTTC,CASSVGAGQGPYGYTF
TRBV7-2,.,TRBD2,TRBJ2-3,TGTGCCAGCAGCTTAGGAGCGGGAGGGGAATATACGCAGTATTTT,CASSLGAGGEYTQYF
TRBV6-5,.,TRBD2,TRBJ2-5,TGTGCCAGCAGTTCCTTGAAAGCGGGACACCAAGAGACCCAGTACTTC,CASSSLKAGHQETQYF
TRBV6-5,.,.,TRBJ1-3,TGTGCCAGCAGACTACAATTTAACACCATATATTTT,CASRLQFNTIYF
TRBV7-9,.,TRBD2,TRBJ2-1,TGTGCCAGCAGCCTAATCGGGGCAGCGGGAGTTTCAGACGAGCAGTTCTTC,CASSLIGAAGVSDEQFF
TRBV7-9,.,.,TRBJ1-1,TGTGCCAGCACCCGAGCCGGGGGAAACACTGAAGCTTTCTTT,CASTRAGGNTEAFF
TRBV9,.,.,TRBJ2-2,TGTGCCAGCAGCGTAGTAATAGGGGGAGTGACCGGGGAGCTGTTTTTT,CASSVVIGGVTGELFF
TRBV6-5,.,TRBD1,TRBJ2-5,TGTGCCAGCAGCGGGACAGGGGGCGCGGAGACCCAGTACTTC,CASSGTGGAETQYF
TRBV6-5,.,.,TRBJ2-1,TGTGCCAGCAGTTACTCGAACGGGAATGAGCAGTTCTTC,CASSYSNGNEQFF
TRBV7-9,.,.,TRBJ1-2,TGTGCCAGCAGCTTAGTGGGAGCTTATGGCTACACCTTC,CASSLVGAYGYTF
TRBV11-2,.,TRBD1,TRBJ1-2,TGTGCCAGCAGAGAGACAGGGGGTTATGGCTACACCTTC,CASRETGGYGYTF
TRBV10-2,.,.,TRBJ2-7,TGCGCCAGCAGAGTGTTAGGGGTCAGGAACGAGCAGTACTTC,CASRVLGVRNEQYF
TRBV30,.,.,TRBJ1-1,TGTGCCTCTATACCGTTAGACAGGCTGAACACTGAAGCTTTCTTT,CASIPLDRLNTEAFF
TRBV9,.,.,TRBJ1-6,TGTGCCAGCACCCAAGACCCAGGACGAGGGAATTCACCCCTCCACTTT,CASTQDPGRGNSPLHF
TRBV2,once,.,TRBJ1-1,TGTGCCAGCAGTGAAGGACCGGGAACTGAAGCTTTCTTT,CASSEGPGTEAFF
TRBV7-9,.,TRBD2,TRBJ2-3,TGTGCCAGCAGCGACTTAGCGGGGGGCTTCACAGATACGCAGTATTTT,CASSDLAGGFTDTQYF
TRBV11-2,.,.,TRBJ1-2,TGTGCCAGCAGACCGACAGGTGTCTATGGCTACACCTTC,CASRPTGVYGYTF
TRBV19,once,.,TRBJ1-1,TGTGCCAGCGTCCCTGAGGCGGGGTGGATCGGAACTGAAGCTTTCTTT,CASVPEAGWIGTEAFF
TRBV2,.,.,TRBJ1-1,TGTGCCAGCAGCCCACAGACGGTAAACACTGAAGCTTTCTTT,CASSPQTVNTEAFF
TRBV2,few,TRBD2,TRBJ2-5,TGTGCCAGCAGTCCGGGACTAGCGGATCAAGAGACCCAGTACTTC,CASSPGLADQETQYF
TRBV27,.,.,TRBJ1-1,TGTGCCAGCAGTCTACTAGGCAGAGGCGCTGAAGCTTTCTTT,CASSLLGRGAEAFF
TRBV6-4,.,TRBD2,TRBJ2-3,TGTGCCAGCAGTGAGCTAGCGGGAGGGCCAGATACGCAGTATTTT,CASSELAGGPDTQYF
TRBV11-2,.,TRBD2,TRBJ2-7,TGTGCCAGCAGCTCAAGACTAGCCCCACACGAGCAGTACTTC,CASSSRLAPHEQYF
TRBV19,.,TRBD2,TRBJ2-1,TGTGCCAGTAGTAAACTAGCGGGAGGCTATGGTGAGCAGTTCTTC,CASSKLAGGYGEQFF